The TCR beta chain under discussion was sequenced for a study of cytomegalovirus exposure and HLA in healthy donors. General study findings and limits: The number of N-insertions in an Asian-associated ancestry cluster was reportedly below the roughly 660-donor mean in a later analysis. The authors judged a highly shared variant cluster likely a sequencing artifact.

The CDR3 sequence is 12 residues long. Germline V gene sequence: CDR1 SNHLY, CDR2 FYNNEI. Trimming took 6 bases from V and 7 from J; bases not matched to a gene: 3. A multiplex PCR was run with 60 Vbeta primers and 13 Jbeta primers. Assay used: immunoSEQ multiplex PCR; TCRdb lists only in-frame clones, some missing. Of more than 150,000 clones in the sample, less than 90% were seen once. Though probably carrying unrecorded immune exposures, donors were nominally healthy at sampling. Points on this clone: The antigen remains undetermined.

The receptor comes from a girl less than two years old in good health and CMV-seronegative. Sequenced sample: PBMCs. This chain uses TRBV2 with TRBJ2-5, with TRBD2 identical over 9 bases. Here the CDR3 DNA reads TGTGCCAGCAGACAAGCGGGAGGGACCCAGTACTTC. This gives the protein CASRQAGGTQYF.